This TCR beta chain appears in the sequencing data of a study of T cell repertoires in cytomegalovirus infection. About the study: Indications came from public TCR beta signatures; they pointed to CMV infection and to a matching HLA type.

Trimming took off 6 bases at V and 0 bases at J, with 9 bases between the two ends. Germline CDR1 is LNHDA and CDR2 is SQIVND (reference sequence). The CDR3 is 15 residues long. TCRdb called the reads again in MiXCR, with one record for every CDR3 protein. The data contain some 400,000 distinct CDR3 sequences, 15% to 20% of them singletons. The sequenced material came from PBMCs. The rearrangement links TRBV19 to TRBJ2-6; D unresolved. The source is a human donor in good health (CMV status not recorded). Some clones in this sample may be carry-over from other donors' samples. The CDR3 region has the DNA TGTGCCAGTAGGTTTGACATCTCTGGGGCCAACGTCCTGACTTTC. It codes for CASRFDISGANVLTF.